This TCR beta chain was obtained from a study of neoadjuvant anti-PD-1 for oral cavity cancer. Whole-study context: Before surgery, most patients got three to four biweekly 3 mg/kg nivolumab doses. The study, taken as a whole, reports: Higher pretreatment blood Treg/Th17 ratios correlated with higher pretreatment blood and lower post-treatment tumor TCRbeta clonality. After neoadjuvant nivolumab, PBMC T cell clonality was significantly higher in non-responders than responders.

On this clone itself: What it recognizes is unknown.

Here immunoSEQ multiplex PCR was the method, and the copy in TCRdb shows in-frame clones only, minus some. The data show around 12,000 clones, roughly three fifths seen once. Blood cells were analyzed directly, without culture or expansion. The CDR3 spans 13 residues. V lost 5 bases, J lost 4 bases, and 11 bases lay in between. Germline V CDR1 and CDR2: SGHTA, FQGTGA. V and J are TRBV7-3 and TRBJ1-2; D is ambiguous. This clonotype was obtained from a person aged 40-85 years with oral cavity squamous cell carcinoma. Sequencing used PBMCs, obtained before nivolumab (anti-PD-1) treatment. The CDR3 coding sequence is TGTGCCAGCAGCAAAGGGTCGGGCTATGGCTACACCTTC. Encoded protein: CASSKGSGYGYTF.